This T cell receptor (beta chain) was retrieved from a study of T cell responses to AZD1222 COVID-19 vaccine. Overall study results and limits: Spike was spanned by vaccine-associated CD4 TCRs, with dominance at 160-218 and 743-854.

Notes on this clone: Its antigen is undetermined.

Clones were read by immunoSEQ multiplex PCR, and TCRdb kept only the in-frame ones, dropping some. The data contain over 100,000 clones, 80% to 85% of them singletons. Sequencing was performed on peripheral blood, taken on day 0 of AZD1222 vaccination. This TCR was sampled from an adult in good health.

CDR3 sequence reads: CASSSGQGRPYGYTF. Here the CDR3 DNA reads TGTGCCAGCAGTTCAGGACAGGGGCGCCCCTATGGCTACACCTTC. The V call is TRBV27, the J call TRBJ1-2; 9 bases agree with TRBD1. The junction had 7 bases not matched to a gene; V was cut back by 4 bases and J by 4 bases. Germline CDR1 reads MNHEY; CDR2 reads SMNVEV (reference sequence). This CDR3 contains 15 residues.